These 16 T cell receptor beta chains originate from one sample sequenced in a study of PD-1 blockade in classical Hodgkin lymphoma. With no exception, relapse followed autologous stem cell transplantation in all patients, and brentuximab vedotin exposure varied. Data came from immunoSEQ multiplex PCR; TCRdb stores just in-frame clones and leaves some out. The sample includes 11,000 to 15,000 clones, 81% of them seen just once. Material: peripheral blood mononuclear cells (PBMCs), obtained at baseline. These receptors all stem from a human donor with classical Hodgkin lymphoma.

The CDR3 region is CASSLGRASHTEAFF. The CDR3, as DNA: TGTGCCAGCAGCTTGGGTAGGGCCAGCCACACTGAAGCTTTCTTT. The chain combines TRBV5-5 with TRBJ1-1; no reliable D call. This CDR3 is built from 15 residues. V was shortened by 0 bases and J by 3 bases, with 12 bases between the two germline ends. Germline assignment: CDR1 SGHKS and CDR2 YYEKEE (reference sequence).

This clone was detected once. The sample has other DNA sequences that encode this CDR3 too. The rearrangement links TRBV5-4 to TRBJ2-5; D tentatively fits TRBD1 or TRBD2 (5 bases each). With 0 bases removed from V and 4 bases from J, the gap between germline ends came to 10 bases. CDR1 is SGHNT, CDR2 YYREEE, per germline (reference sequence). This CDR3 is built from 14 residues. In nucleotides, the CDR3 is TGTGCCAGCAGCTTGGAGGGACCAAGAGAGACCCAGTACTTC. The encoded protein is CASSLEGPRETQYF.

The V and J genes are TRBV30 and TRBJ2-7; D could derive from TRBD1 or TRBD2 (5 bases each). CDR1 is GTSNPN and CDR2 is SVGIG in the germline V gene (reference sequence). With 2 bases removed from V and 3 bases from J, the gap between germline ends came to 8 bases. The CDR3 sequence is 12 residues long. The CDR3 coding sequence is TGTGCCTGGAGTAGGGACCTCTACGAGCAGTACTTC. It specifies CAWSRDLYEQYF.

V gene TRBV6-4 combines with J gene TRBJ1-2; tentative D call: TRBD1 (5 bases). Germline lookup yields CDR1 MRHNA and CDR2 SNTAGT. The CDR3 consists of 14 residues. V gave up 5 bases and J gave up 8 bases, with 18 bases separating them. In DNA, the CDR3 is TGTGCCAGCAGTTCTCCCCGGGACTTTCTGGGCTACACCTTC. Translated: CASSSPRDFLGYTF.

The chain couples TRBV6-4 to TRBJ2-3; maybe TRBD1 (5 bases). This CDR3 comprises 15 residues. V dropped 3 bases and J dropped 0 bases, with 10 bases sitting between them. From germline, CDR1 is MRHNA and CDR2 SNTAGT. CDR3 sequence (DNA): TGTGCCAGCAGTGAAGGGGTGACGAGCACAGATACGCAGTATTTT. Protein: CASSEGVTSTDTQYF.

V gene TRBV11-2 combines with J gene TRBJ1-4; D is perhaps TRBD1 (5 bases). V was clipped by 0 bases and J by 4 bases, with 12 bases between them. Germline CDR1 and CDR2: SGHAT and FQNNGV. This CDR3 has 16 residues. The CDR3 DNA reads as TGTGCCAGCAGCTTAGATGGGGGGAGCATTAATGAAAAACTGTTTTTT. It translates to CASSLDGGSINEKLFF.

The rearrangement uses TRBV7-3 and TRBJ1-2; 8 bases are shared with TRBD1. CDR1 is SGHTA and CDR2 is FQGTGA in the germline V gene. V was pared by 2 bases and J by 7 bases, with 0 bases of the junction left unmatched. CDR3 length: 12 amino acids. The CDR3 nucleotides are TGTGCCAGCAGCTTAGGGACAGGTGGCTACACCTTC. This codes for CASSLGTGGYTF.

V usage is TRBV11-1 and J usage is TRBJ2-7; TRBD1 or TRBD2 may be the D gene (7 bases each). Trimming took off 4 bases at V and 6 bases at J, with 16 bases between the two ends. There are 14 residues in the CDR3. Germline lookup yields CDR1 SGHAT and CDR2 FQDESV (reference sequence). CDR3 DNA sequence: TGTGCCAGCAGCTCGTCAGGGGGGGCAGGCGAGCAGTACTTC. Translating gives CASSSSGGAGEQYF. Together with reference TRBV11-1 and TRBJ2-7, the CDR3 gives the full variable domain: EAEVAQSPRYKITEKSQAVAFWCDPISGHATLYWYRQILGQGPELLVQFQDESVVDDSQLPKDRFSAERLKGVDSTLKIQPAELGDSAMYLCASSSSGGAGEQYFGPGTRLTVT.

Only a few counts were recorded for this clone. The chain couples TRBV21-1 to TRBJ2-4; the table's D call, TRBD2, was not checked against the DNA. TRBV21-1 is a listed pseudogene. The CDR3 extends over 16 amino acids. CDR3 nucleotide sequence: TGTGCCAGCAGCACCGGGGGTTGTCTTGACAAAAACATTCAGTACTTC. The encoded protein is CASSTGGCLDKNIQYF.

The V gene is TRBV2, the J gene TRBJ2-5; 10 bases are a match to TRBD1. CDR1 SNHLY and CDR2 FYNNEI come from the germline V gene. The CDR3 is 13 residues long. V trimming: 11 bases; J trimming: 2 bases; junction bases outside the gene matches: 5. The CDR3 spells CAGDRGRQETQYF. The DNA of the CDR3 is TGTGCCGGGGACAGGGGCCGGCAAGAGACCCAGTACTTC.

The J gene is TRBJ1-6, the V gene TRBV2; maybe TRBD1 (6 bases). CDR3 length: 17 residues. Germline assignment: CDR1 SNHLY and CDR2 FYNNEI. V was clipped by 6 bases and J by 5 bases, with 20 bases between them. This CDR3 reads CASRSLTSWTDNSPLHF. Here the CDR3 DNA reads TGTGCCAGCAGGAGCCTCACGTCCTGGACAGATAATTCACCCCTCCACTTT.

The chain uses TRBV12-2 and TRBJ2-1; the tabulated D call, TRBD1, remains unverified against the DNA. TRBV12-2 is marked as a pseudogene. CDR3 length: 15 amino acids. The CDR3 nucleotides read TGTGCAAGTCGCTGCCGGGACAGGATATACAATGAGCAGTTCTTC. This encodes CASRCRDRIYNEQFF.

CDR3: CASSLDRGYEQYF. As DNA, the CDR3 is TGTGCCAGCAGCTTAGATCGCGGCTACGAGCAGTACTTC. The genes are TRBV11-2 and TRBJ2-5; D gene ambiguous. The J call is in doubt because the DNA end fits TRBJ2-7 better. Germline-derived CDR1 and CDR2 are SGHAT and FQNNGV. The CDR3 is 13 residues long.

The CDR3 coding sequence is TGTGCCAGCTCACCGACTAGCGCAGATACGCAGTATTTT. It yields the protein CASSPTSADTQYF. The rearrangement joins TRBV18 to TRBJ2-3; 8 bases fit TRBD2. CDR1 is KGHSH, CDR2 LQKENI, per germline. With 3 bases clipped from V and 4 bases from J, the junction kept 0 bases outside the gene matches. The CDR3 spans 13 residues. The full variable domain, in which reference TRBV18 and TRBJ2-3 provide the parts outside the CDR3, is NAGVMQNPRHLVRRRGQEARLRCSPMKGHSHVYWYRQLPEEGLKFMVYLQKENIIDESGMPKERFSAEFPKEGPSILRIQQVVRGDSAAYFCASSPTSADTQYFGPGTRLTVL.

This clone came up once. The chain recombines TRBV14 with TRBJ2-2; 7 nucleotides line up with TRBD1. The CDR3 spans 15 residues. V was pared by 1 base and J by 7 bases, with 6 bases of the junction left unmatched. Germline V gene data show CDR1 as SGHDN and CDR2 as FVKESK. CDR3 residues: CASSQGRGFSGELFF. CDR3 nucleotide sequence: TGTGCCAGCAGCCAAGGCAGGGGGTTTAGCGGGGAGCTGTTTTTT.

This rearrangement joins TRBV19 to TRBJ1-5; 8 bases map to TRBD1. The CDR3 length is 15 residues. The ends lost 5 bases at V and 4 bases at J; junction bases unmatched: 7. CDR1 and CDR2 from the germline V gene are LNHDA and SQIVND (reference sequence). The CDR3 sequence: CASSSRTGLNQPQHF. CDR3 sequence (DNA): TGTGCCAGTAGTTCTCGGACAGGGTTGAATCAGCCCCAGCATTTT.